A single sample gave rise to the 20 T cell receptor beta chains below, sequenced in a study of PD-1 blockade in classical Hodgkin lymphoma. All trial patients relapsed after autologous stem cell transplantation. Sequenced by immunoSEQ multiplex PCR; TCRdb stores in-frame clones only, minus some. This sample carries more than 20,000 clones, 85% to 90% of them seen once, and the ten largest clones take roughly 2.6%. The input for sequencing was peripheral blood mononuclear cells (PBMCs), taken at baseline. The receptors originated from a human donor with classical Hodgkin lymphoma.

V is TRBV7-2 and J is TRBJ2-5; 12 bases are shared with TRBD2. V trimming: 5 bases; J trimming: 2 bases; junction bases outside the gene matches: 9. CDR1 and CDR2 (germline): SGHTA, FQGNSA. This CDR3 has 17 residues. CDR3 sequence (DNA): TGTGCCAGCAGCCTGGCTGGGCTAGCGGGGGGGCAAGAGACCCAGTACTTC. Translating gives CASSLAGLAGGQETQYF.

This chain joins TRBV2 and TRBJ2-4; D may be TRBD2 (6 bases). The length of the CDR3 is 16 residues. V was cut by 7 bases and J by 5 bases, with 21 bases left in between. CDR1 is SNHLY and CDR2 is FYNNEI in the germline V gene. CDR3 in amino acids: CASTTGDSGRENIQYF. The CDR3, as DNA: TGTGCCAGCACAACGGGGGACTCCGGCCGGGAAAACATTCAGTACTTC.

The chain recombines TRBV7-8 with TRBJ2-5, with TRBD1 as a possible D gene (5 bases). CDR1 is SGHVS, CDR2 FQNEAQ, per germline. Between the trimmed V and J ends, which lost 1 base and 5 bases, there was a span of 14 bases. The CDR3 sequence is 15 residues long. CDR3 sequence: CASSLVRAVGETQYF. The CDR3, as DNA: TGTGCCAGCAGCTTAGTCAGGGCCGTGGGGGAGACCCAGTACTTC.

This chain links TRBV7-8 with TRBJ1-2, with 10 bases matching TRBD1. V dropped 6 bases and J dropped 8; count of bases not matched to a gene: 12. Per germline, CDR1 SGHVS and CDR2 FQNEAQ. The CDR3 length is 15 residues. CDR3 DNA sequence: TGTGCCAGCAGACCTGGGACAGGGGTTTCTGGAGGCTACACCTTC. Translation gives CASRPGTGVSGGYTF.

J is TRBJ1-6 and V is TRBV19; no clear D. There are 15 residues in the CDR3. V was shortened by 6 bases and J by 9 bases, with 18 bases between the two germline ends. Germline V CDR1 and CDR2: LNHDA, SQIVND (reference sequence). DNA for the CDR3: TGTGCCAGTAGCCCAACGGACCGAAGCGGTTCACCCCTCCACTTT. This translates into CASSPTDRSGSPLHF.

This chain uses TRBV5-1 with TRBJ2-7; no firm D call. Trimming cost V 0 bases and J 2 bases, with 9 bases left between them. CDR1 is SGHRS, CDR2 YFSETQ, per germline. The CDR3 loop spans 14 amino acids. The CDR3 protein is CASSLGAGPYEQYF. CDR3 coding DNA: TGCGCCAGCAGCTTGGGGGCAGGTCCCTACGAGCAGTACTTC.

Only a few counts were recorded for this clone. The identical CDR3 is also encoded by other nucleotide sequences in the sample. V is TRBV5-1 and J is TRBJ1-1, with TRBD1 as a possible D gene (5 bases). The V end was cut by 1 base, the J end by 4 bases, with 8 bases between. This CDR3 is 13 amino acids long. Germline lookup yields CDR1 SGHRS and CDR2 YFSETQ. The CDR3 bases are TGCGCCAGCAGCTTGTCGGGGGGCACTGAAGCTTTCTTT. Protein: CASSLSGGTEAFF. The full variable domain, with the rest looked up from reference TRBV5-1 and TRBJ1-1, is KAGVTQTPRYLIKTRGQQVTLSCSPISGHRSVSWYQQTPGQGLQFLFEYFSETQRNKGNFPGRFSGRQFSNSRSEMNVSTLELGDSALYLCASSLSGGTEAFFGQGTRLTVV.

As DNA, the CDR3 is TGTGCCAGCAGCTTAGATCGGACAGATACGCAGTATTTT. Protein: CASSLDRTDTQYF. The gene calls are TRBV11-3 and TRBJ2-3; D uncertain. Trimming removed 0 bases from V and 3 bases from J, with 4 bases in between. CDR1 and CDR2 (germline): SGHNT, YENEEA. This CDR3 has 13 residues.

The CDR3 here is CASSPLDTANTEAFF. Here the CDR3 DNA reads TGTGCCAGCAGCCCCCTGGATACGGCGAACACTGAAGCTTTCTTT. The V gene is TRBV4-2, the J gene TRBJ1-1; D ambiguous. This CDR3 contains 15 residues. Trimming took off 4 bases at V and 1 base at J, with 13 bases between the two ends. CDR1 is LGHNA, CDR2 YNFKEQ, per germline.

The CDR3 DNA follows: TGTGCCAGCAGCTGGGACTATCAAGAGACCCAGTACTTC. Its translation is CASSWDYQETQYF. V is TRBV5-4 and J is TRBJ2-5; 7 bases are shared with TRBD2. The germline gives CDR1 SGHNT, CDR2 YYREEE (reference sequence). Trimming removed 3 bases from V and 2 bases from J; junction bases left unmatched: 1. The CDR3 contains 13 residues. Supplemented by reference TRBV5-4 and TRBJ2-5, the full variable domain reads ETGVTQSPTHLIKTRGQQVTLRCSSQSGHNTVSWYQQALGQGPQFIFQYYREEENGRGNFPPRFSGLQFPNYSSELNVNALELDDSALYLCASSWDYQETQYFGPGTRLLVL.

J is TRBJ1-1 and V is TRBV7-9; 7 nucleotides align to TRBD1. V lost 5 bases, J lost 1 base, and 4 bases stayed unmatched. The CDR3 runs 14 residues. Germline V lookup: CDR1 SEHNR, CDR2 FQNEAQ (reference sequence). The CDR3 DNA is TGTGCCAGCAGCCGCTCAGGGGGGAACACTGAAGCTTTCTTT. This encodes CASSRSGGNTEAFF.

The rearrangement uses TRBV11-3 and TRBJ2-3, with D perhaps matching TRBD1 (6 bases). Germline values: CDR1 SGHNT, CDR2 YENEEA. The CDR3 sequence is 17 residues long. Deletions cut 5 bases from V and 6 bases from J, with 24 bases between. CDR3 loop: CASSRNGTPMVSDTQYF. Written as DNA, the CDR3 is TGTGCCAGCAGCCGCAATGGGACACCTATGGTAAGTGATACGCAGTATTTT.

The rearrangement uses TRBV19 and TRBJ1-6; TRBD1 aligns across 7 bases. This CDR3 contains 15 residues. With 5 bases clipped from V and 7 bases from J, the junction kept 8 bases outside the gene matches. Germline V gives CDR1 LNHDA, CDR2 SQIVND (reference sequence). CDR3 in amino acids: CASSRDRVSNSPLHF. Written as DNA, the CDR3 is TGTGCCAGTAGTCGAGACAGGGTATCAAATTCACCCCTCCACTTT.

The CDR3 DNA follows: TGTGCCAGCAGCTCAGGGGAAGTGAACACTGAAGCTTTCTTT. It encodes CASSSGEVNTEAFF. The rearrangement links TRBV7-9 to TRBJ1-1, with TRBD1 as a possible D gene (6 bases). Per the germline V gene, CDR1 is SEHNR and CDR2 is FQNEAQ (reference sequence). Trimming removed 4 bases from V and 0 bases from J, with 9 bases in between. The CDR3 is 14 residues long.

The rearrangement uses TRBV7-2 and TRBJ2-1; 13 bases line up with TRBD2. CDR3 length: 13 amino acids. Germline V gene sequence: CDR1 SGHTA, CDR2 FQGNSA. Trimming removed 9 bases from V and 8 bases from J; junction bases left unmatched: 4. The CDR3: CASRLAGGYEQFF. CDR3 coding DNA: TGTGCCAGTCGACTAGCGGGGGGATATGAGCAGTTCTTC.

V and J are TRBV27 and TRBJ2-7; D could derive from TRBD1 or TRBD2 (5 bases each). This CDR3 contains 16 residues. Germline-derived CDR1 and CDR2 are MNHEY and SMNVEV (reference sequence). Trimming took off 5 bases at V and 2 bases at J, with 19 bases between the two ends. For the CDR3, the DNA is TGTGCCAGCAGTCCACGGGGACCCCCCAGCCCCTACGAGCAGTACTTC. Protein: CASSPRGPPSPYEQYF.

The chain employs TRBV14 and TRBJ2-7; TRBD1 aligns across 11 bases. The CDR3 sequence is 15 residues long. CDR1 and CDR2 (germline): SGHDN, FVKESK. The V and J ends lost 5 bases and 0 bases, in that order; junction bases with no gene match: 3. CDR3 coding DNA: TGTGCCAGCAGCAAGGGACAGGGGGTCTCCTACGAGCAGTACTTC. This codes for CASSKGQGVSYEQYF.

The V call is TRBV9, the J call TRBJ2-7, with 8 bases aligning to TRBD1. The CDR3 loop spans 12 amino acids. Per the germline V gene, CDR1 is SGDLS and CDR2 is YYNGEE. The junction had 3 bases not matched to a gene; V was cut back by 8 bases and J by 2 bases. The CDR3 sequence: CASPGQAYEQYF. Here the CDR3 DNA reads TGTGCCAGTCCGGGACAGGCCTACGAGCAGTACTTC.

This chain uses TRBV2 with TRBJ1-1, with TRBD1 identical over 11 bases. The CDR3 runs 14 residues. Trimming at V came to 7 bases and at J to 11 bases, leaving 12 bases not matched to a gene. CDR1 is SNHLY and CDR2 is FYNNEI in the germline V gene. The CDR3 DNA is TGTGCCAGCAAAAGCGGGACAGGGGGGGTGGCGGCTTTCTTT. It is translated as CASKSGTGGVAAFF.

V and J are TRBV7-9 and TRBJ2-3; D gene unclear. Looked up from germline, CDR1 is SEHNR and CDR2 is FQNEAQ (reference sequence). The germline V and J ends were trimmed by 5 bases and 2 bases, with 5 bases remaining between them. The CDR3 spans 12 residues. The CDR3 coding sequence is TGTGCCAGCAGCCCTAACACAGATACGCAGTATTTT. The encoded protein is CASSPNTDTQYF. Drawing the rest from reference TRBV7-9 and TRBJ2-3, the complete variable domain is DTGVSQNPRHKITKRGQNVTFRCDPISEHNRLYWYRQTLGQGPEFLTYFQNEAQLEKSRLLSDRFSAERPKGSFSTLEIQRTEQGDSAMYLCASSPNTDTQYFGPGTRLTVL.